The sequence of this TCR beta chain was determined in a study of shared clonotypes between healthy human individuals. Findings and caveats of the study: Non-shared clonotypes had lower generation probabilities than those shared by all four donors. Though the depth was large, rarefaction showed that sorted-subset sequencing was incomplete.

For sorted subsets, 150 to 200 ng DNA per replicate equaled 33,000 or so T cell genomes. TCRdb's copy holds only in-frame clones and misses some; the assay was immunoSEQ multiplex PCR. The repertoire holds around 2.1 million clones, with 93% as singletons. On this clone itself: Its cognate antigen is unknown.

The CDR3 totals 18 residues. Germline CDR1 is SGHTA and CDR2 is FQGTGA. V gave up 5 bases and J gave up 4 bases; unmatched junction bases: 10. Selected positively for CCR7 and CD45RO-negative, naive CD8 cells excluded terminally differentiated effector memory CD45RA+ cells. The clonotype originates from a man aged 18 to 35 in good health. Some clones in this sample may be carry-over from other donors' samples. The sequencing input was naive CD8+ T cells from PBMCs. The chain employs TRBV7-3 and TRBJ2-6; TRBD1 matches at 11 bases. The CDR3 sequence is CASSPRGQGARGANVLTF. The CDR3 region has the DNA TGTGCCAGCAGCCCCAGAGGACAGGGGGCGCGCGGGGCCAACGTCCTGACTTTC.